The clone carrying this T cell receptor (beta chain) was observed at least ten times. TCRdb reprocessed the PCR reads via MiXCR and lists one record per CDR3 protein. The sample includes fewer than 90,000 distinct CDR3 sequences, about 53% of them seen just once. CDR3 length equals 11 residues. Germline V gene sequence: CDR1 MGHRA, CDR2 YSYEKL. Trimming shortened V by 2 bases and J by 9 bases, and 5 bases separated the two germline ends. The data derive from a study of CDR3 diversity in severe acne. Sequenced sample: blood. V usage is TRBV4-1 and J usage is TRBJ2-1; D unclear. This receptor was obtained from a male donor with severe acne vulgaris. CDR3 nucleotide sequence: TGCGCCAGCAGCCAATGGTTTGAGCAGTTCTTC. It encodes CASSQWFEQFF.